The present TCR beta chain was sequenced within a study of T cells in Graves' hyperthyroidism and ophthalmopathy. Study-wide points: Most clonotypes expanded in the thyroid (above 0.001) were also present in blood.

Hyperthyroidism, newly diagnosed and lasting under 2 months, affected patients aged 18 to 65. Uncontrolled infection, other autoimmune disease, pregnancy or lactation led to exclusion. Initially, at the first diagnosis of hyperthyroidism and before any ophthalmopathy symptoms, blood was sampled. Amplified TCR beta CDR3 regions derived from RNA transcripts. The HTBI set primed first-round TCR CDR3 RT-PCR. Each CDR3 protein is one row after TCRdb ran MiXCR on the multiplex PCR reads. The table includes approximately 270,000 distinct CDR3 sequences, about 15% detected once. This clonotype was counted at least ten times. No antigen is known for it. Germline values: CDR1 SEHNR, CDR2 FQNEAQ (reference sequence). This CDR3 has 12 residues. The V and J ends lost 5 bases and 10 bases respectively, with 12 bases between them.

The sample comprised blood. The origin of this receptor is a woman aged 40 to 50 with Graves' hyperthyroidism that later progressed to Graves' ophthalmopathy. V is TRBV7-9 and J is TRBJ1-5, with D unclear. CDR3 residues: CASSLWSGPQHF. The CDR3 DNA reads TGTGCCAGCAGCCTTTGGTCGGGCCCCCAGCATTTT.